This T cell receptor beta chain derives from a study of T cell repertoires in cytomegalovirus infection (dated by TCRdb to about 2019). About the investigation overall: Recently identified HLA-C-restricted CMV epitopes, whose presentation resists viral immunomodulation, were targeted by peptide stimulations together with well-studied HLA-B-restricted epitopes. Because public TCR beta signatures pointed to carriage of CMV infection together with the matching HLA type, the HLA type of each donor mattered for the analysis. What the study reported, not specific to this receptor: Carriers of CMV infection plus the relevant HLA type were discriminated by the cumulative frequency of public TCR beta family members in the study cohort and in an independent roughly 340-donor cohort. The ex vivo response was dominated by HLA-C-restricted CMV-specific TCR beta clonotypes, and the single most frequent clonotype in two of eight donors was supplied by these HLA-C-restricted clonotypes.

Details on this clonotype: Its antigen is not yet known. Per-nucleotide qualities are absent, and no much larger clonotype sits a single base away.

Spanning cysteine to phenylalanine, the CDR3 consists of 14 amino acids. Only the CDR3 DNA stays, 42 bases, in frame from base 1. In the germline V gene, CDR1 corresponds to SNHLY and CDR2 to FYNNEI. The junction shows trimming of 11 bases on V and 1 base on J, plus 17 bases between the germline ends. The sample's treatment or condition label, in plain terms: in vitro stimulation with specific CMV peptide epitopes to enrich CMV-specific T cells. For sequencing, an Illumina HiSeq 1500 was employed. Using fastp at Q25 and MiXCR, TCRdb reprocessed the public reads and kept productive beta chains. Entries that share a CDR3 protein sequence are merged under the most common genes and DNA. In all, the sample holds about 340,000 distinct CDR3 sequences, and about 27% of those were seen once. The ten largest account for about 20% of the sample.

Here the chain combines TRBV2 and TRBJ1-1; TRBD1 is possibly the D segment (5 matching bases). The sample here was cultured PBMCs, taken from culture after CMV antigen stimulation. The sequence was obtained from a human donor in good health (CMV status not recorded). Some clones in this sample may be carry-over from other donors' samples. The DNA is TGTGCCGGACAACCTGGAGCTTGGAACACTGAAGCTTTCTTT. Protein translation: CAGQPGAWNTEAFF.